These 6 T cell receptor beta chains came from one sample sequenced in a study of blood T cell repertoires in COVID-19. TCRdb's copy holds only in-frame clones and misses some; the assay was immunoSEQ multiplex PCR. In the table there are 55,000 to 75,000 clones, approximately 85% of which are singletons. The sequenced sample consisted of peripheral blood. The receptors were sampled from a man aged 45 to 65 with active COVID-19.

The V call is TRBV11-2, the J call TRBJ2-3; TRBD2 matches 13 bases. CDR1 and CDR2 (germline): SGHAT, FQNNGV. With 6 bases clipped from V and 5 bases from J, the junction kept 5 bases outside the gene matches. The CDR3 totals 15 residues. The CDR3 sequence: CASRGLAGPRDTQYF. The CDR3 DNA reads TGTGCCAGCAGGGGACTAGCGGGGCCTCGAGATACGCAGTATTTT.

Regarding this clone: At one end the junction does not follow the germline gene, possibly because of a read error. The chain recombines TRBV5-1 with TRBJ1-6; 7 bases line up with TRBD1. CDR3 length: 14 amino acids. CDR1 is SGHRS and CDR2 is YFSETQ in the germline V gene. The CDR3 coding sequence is TGCGCCAGCAAGGAGGGACAGAATAATTTACCCCTCCACTTT. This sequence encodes CASKEGQNNLPLHF.

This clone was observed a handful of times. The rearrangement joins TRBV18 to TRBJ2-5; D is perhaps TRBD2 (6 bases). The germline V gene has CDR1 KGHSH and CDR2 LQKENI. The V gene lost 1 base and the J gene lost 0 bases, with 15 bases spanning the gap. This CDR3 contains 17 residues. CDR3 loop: CASSPQRRGRNQETQYF. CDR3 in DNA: TGTGCCAGCTCACCACAGAGACGGGGGAGAAACCAAGAGACCCAGTACTTC.

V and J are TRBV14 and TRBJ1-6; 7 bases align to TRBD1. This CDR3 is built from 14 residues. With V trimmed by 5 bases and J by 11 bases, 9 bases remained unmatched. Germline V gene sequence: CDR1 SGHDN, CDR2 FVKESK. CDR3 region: CASSYGQVAPPLHF. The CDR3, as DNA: TGTGCCAGCAGCTACGGACAGGTAGCCCCACCCCTCCACTTT.

CDR3 residues: CASSKAGLETQYF. The CDR3 DNA follows: TGTGCCAGCAGCAAAGCCGGGTTGGAGACCCAGTACTTC. V usage is TRBV7-9 and J usage is TRBJ2-5, with D uncertain. V lost 5 bases and J 5 bases, leaving 12 bases between the germline ends. The CDR3 runs to 13 residues. Germline V gene data show CDR1 as SEHNR and CDR2 as FQNEAQ (reference sequence). The full variable domain, in which reference TRBV7-9 and TRBJ2-5 provide the parts outside the CDR3, is DTGVSQNPRHKITKRGQNVTFRCDPISEHNRLYWYRQTLGQGPEFLTYFQNEAQLEKSRLLSDRFSAERPKGSFSTLEIQRTEQGDSAMYLCASSKAGLETQYFGPGTRLLVL.

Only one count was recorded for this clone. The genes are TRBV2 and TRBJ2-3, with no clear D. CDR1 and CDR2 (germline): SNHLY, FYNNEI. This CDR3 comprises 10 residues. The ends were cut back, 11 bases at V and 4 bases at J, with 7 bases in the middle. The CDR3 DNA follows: TGTGCCCTGGGCCCAGATACGCAGTATTTT. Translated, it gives CALGPDTQYF.